What follows are 26 T cell receptor beta chains derived from one specimen sequenced in a study of T-cell memory formation after mild COVID-19. Via MiXCR, TCRdb re-called the 5' RACE reads, giving one row per CDR3 protein. The table has around 320,000 distinct CDR3 sequences, roughly an eighth seen once. Sequencing was done on a sample of PBMCs or a T cell subset sorted from them (not recorded which). These receptors were taken from a man aged 18 to 30 who had mild COVID-19 (a few samples of this study predate the infection). Cell type and time point are not known.

This clonotype was recorded many times. This chain uses TRBV4-3 with TRBJ2-3; D perhaps matches TRBD1 (6 bases). V was shortened by 0 bases and J by 10 bases, with 17 bases between the two germline ends. The CDR3 loop spans 15 amino acids. Germline CDR1 and CDR2: LGHNA and YSLEER. Here the CDR3 DNA reads TGCGCCAGCAGCCAAGATTCCGCCCCACAGGGAGCGCAGTATTTT. Translating gives CASSQDSAPQGAQYF.

The table lists this clonotype with a few counts. This chain joins TRBV4-1 and TRBJ2-3, with D perhaps being TRBD1 or TRBD2 (5 bases each). Germline V gives CDR1 MGHRA, CDR2 YSYEKL. V was clipped by 3 bases and J by 1 base, with 8 bases between them. The CDR3 covers 14 residues. As DNA, the CDR3 is TGCGCCAGCAGCCAGGGGGACCGCACAGATACGCAGTATTTT. As protein: CASSQGDRTDTQYF.

The J gene is TRBJ2-1, the V gene TRBV12-5; 13 bases fit TRBD2. This CDR3 contains 14 residues. Trimming removed 5 bases from V and 15 bases from J; junction bases left unmatched: 10. CDR1 and CDR2 from the germline V gene are LGHNT and FRNRAP. CDR3 nucleotide sequence: TGTGCTAGTGGTGACCAACTAGCGGGGGGGCTCGTGTTCTTC. As protein: CASGDQLAGGLVFF.

This clonotype was seen only a few times. The rearrangement joins TRBV11-2 to TRBJ2-3; D assignment may be TRBD1 or TRBD2 (5 bases each). Germline-derived CDR1 and CDR2 are SGHAT and FQNNGV. The CDR3 is made up of 16 amino acids. Trimming removed 5 bases from V and 0 bases from J, with 15 bases in between. DNA for the CDR3: TGTGCCAGCAGCCCTTCGTGGGGGTTTAGCACAGATACGCAGTATTTT. Amino acids: CASSPSWGFSTDTQYF.

The V and J genes are TRBV18 and TRBJ1-1; D perhaps matches TRBD1 (6 bases). The CDR3 loop spans 13 amino acids. CDR1 is KGHSH and CDR2 is LQKENI in the germline V gene. V was cut by 5 bases and J by 1 base, with 8 bases left in between. In DNA, the CDR3 is TGTGCCAGCTCAACCAGGGGGAACACTGAAGCTTTCTTT. This translates into CASSTRGNTEAFF.

This clonotype was observed a few times. The rearrangement joins TRBV4-2 to TRBJ1-4; D remains unclear. The CDR3 loop spans 16 amino acids. Germline CDR1 is LGHNA and CDR2 is YNFKEQ. The V end was cut by 0 bases, the J end by 0 bases, with 8 bases between. CDR3 nucleotide sequence: TGTGCCAGCAGCCAAGAAACGGCTGCAACTAATGAAAAACTGTTTTTT. Protein sequence: CASSQETAATNEKLFF.

The chain carries TRBV6-5 and TRBJ2-7, with D tentatively TRBD2 (6 bases). This CDR3 comprises 15 residues. Deletions cut 5 bases from V and 7 bases from J, with 21 bases between. Germline CDR1 MNHEY, CDR2 SVGAGI. The CDR3 coding sequence is TGTGCCAGCAGTGCGGGGAGCGGACCCCTTGGAGAGCAGTACGTC. This codes for CASSAGSGPLGEQYV.

This clonotype was recorded many times. The chain is built from TRBV9 and TRBJ1-6; 9 bases align to TRBD1. Germline CDR1 and CDR2: SGDLS and YYNGEE. The CDR3 loop spans 15 amino acids. The V segment lost 3 bases and the J segment 6 bases; nucleotides outside the gene matches: 4. The DNA of the CDR3 is TGTGCCAGCAGCGCTGAGACAGGGGGTAATTCACCCCTCCACTTT. This translates into CASSAETGGNSPLHF.

This clonotype was seen more than once but under ten times. V and J are TRBV6-6 and TRBJ1-5; tentatively, D is TRBD1 (5 bases). CDR1 is MNHNY and CDR2 is SVGAGI in the germline V gene (reference sequence). The germline V and J ends were trimmed by 6 bases and 5 bases, with 11 bases remaining between them. The CDR3 loop spans 13 amino acids. CDR3 nucleotides: TGTGCCAGCAGCGACAGAATTTATCAGCCCCAGCATTTT. Its translation is CASSDRIYQPQHF.

This rearrangement joins TRBV20-1 to TRBJ1-1, with 10 bases lining up with TRBD1. Germline V lookup: CDR1 DFQATT, CDR2 SNEGSKA (reference sequence). The trim removed 3 bases at V and 7 bases at J, leaving 5 bases unmatched. The CDR3 extends over 13 amino acids. CDR3: CSARTGGGIEAFF. In DNA, the CDR3 is TGCAGTGCTAGGACAGGGGGCGGAATTGAAGCTTTCTTT.

The chain couples TRBV12-3 or TRBV12-4 to TRBJ2-2, with 7 bases fitting TRBD1. The length of the CDR3 is 15 residues. Germline trimming cut 5 bases from V and 4 bases from J; bases unmatched to any gene: 7. Here the CDR3 reads CASSLQGSGTGELFF. The CDR3 nucleotides are TGTGCCAGCAGTCTACAGGGGTCCGGCACCGGGGAGCTGTTTTTT.

The table lists this clonotype with a few counts. The CDR3 region is CASSPGKQGELFF. The CDR3 DNA follows: TGTGCCAGCAGTCCAGGGAAACAAGGGGAGCTGTTTTTT. The chain couples TRBV12-3 or TRBV12-4 to TRBJ2-2; tentative D call: TRBD1 (5 bases). The CDR3 sequence is 13 residues long. Trimming removed 5 bases from V and 8 bases from J, with 12 bases in between.

This clonotype was seen only a few times. The chain links TRBV20-1 to TRBJ1-3, with 9 bases identical to TRBD1. Germline CDR1 DFQATT, CDR2 SNEGSKA (reference sequence). The CDR3 extends over 15 amino acids. With V trimmed by 3 bases and J by 3 bases, 6 bases remained unmatched. This CDR3 reads CSARSGTGSGNTIYF. The CDR3 nucleotides are TGCAGTGCTAGGTCCGGGACAGGGAGTGGAAACACCATATATTTT.

The chain employs TRBV6-5 and TRBJ2-1; no clear D gene. There are 17 residues in the CDR3. V shed 5 bases and J shed 0 bases, with 17 bases lying between them. Germline V gene sequence: CDR1 MNHEY, CDR2 SVGAGI. Here the CDR3 reads CASSRQSSDSSYNEQFF. CDR3 DNA: TGTGCCAGCAGTCGTCAGAGTTCGGATAGCTCCTACAATGAGCAGTTCTTC.

J is TRBJ2-6 and V is TRBV5-1; no definite D call. The germline CDR1 and CDR2 sequences are SGHRS and YFSETQ. The CDR3 has 14 residues. V was cut by 6 bases and J by 1 base, with 8 bases left in between. CDR3 DNA: TGCGCCAGCAATAGGCGATCTGGGGCCAACGTCCTGACTTTC. Translating gives CASNRRSGANVLTF.

This clonotype was picked up a small number of times. The chain uses TRBV7-2 and TRBJ1-1, with 7 positions matching TRBD1. CDR3 length: 15 residues. CDR1 SGHTA and CDR2 FQGNSA come from the germline V gene. V shed 5 bases and J 5 bases; nucleotides not matched to a gene: 11. CDR3 DNA: TGTGCCAGCAGCCTACAGGAGGGGGCGCGAACTGAAGCTTTCTTT. Translated, it gives CASSLQEGARTEAFF.

This clonotype was counted many times. The chain recombines TRBV9 with TRBJ2-1; 9 bases agree with TRBD1. This CDR3 region has 15 residues. Germline CDR1 SGDLS, CDR2 YYNGEE. V lost 3 bases and J lost 2; bases outside the gene matches: 3. The CDR3 reads CASSATGGPYNEQFF. Here the CDR3 DNA reads TGTGCCAGCAGCGCAACAGGGGGCCCCTACAATGAGCAGTTCTTC.

The rearrangement uses TRBV2 and TRBJ2-7, with TRBD1 as a possible D gene (5 bases). The V and J ends lost 2 bases and 3 bases respectively, with 11 bases between them. The CDR3 covers 14 residues. CDR1 is SNHLY, CDR2 FYNNEI, per germline. CDR3 loop: CASSEQGNYYEQYF. CDR3 DNA sequence: TGTGCCAGCAGTGAACAGGGCAACTACTACGAGCAGTACTTC.

Notes on this clonotype: A read error may account for a junction end that differs from germline. This chain connects TRBV7-7 to TRBJ2-3; tentative D call: TRBD1 (6 bases). The CDR3 consists of 17 residues. Germline V gene data show CDR1 as SSHAT and CDR2 as FNYEAQ (reference sequence). The CDR3 DNA sequence: TGTGCTAGCAGCTTAGAGTATTTGGGGACACACACAGATACGCAGTATTTT. Translating gives CASSLEYLGTHTDTQYF.

CDR3 amino acids: CASSPLGPGANVLTF. The CDR3 coding sequence is TGTGCCAGCAGCCCGTTGGGCCCTGGGGCCAACGTCCTGACTTTC. The chain employs TRBV28 and TRBJ2-6, with D unresolved. The germline V and J ends were trimmed by 6 bases and 2 bases, with 11 bases remaining between them. The CDR3 extends over 15 amino acids. Germline V gene lookup returns CDR1 MDHEN and CDR2 SYDVKM.

The chain links TRBV6-2 or TRBV6-3 to TRBJ1-5; the match to TRBD1 covers 7 bases. The CDR3 runs to 12 residues. Germline V gene data show CDR1 as MNHEY and CDR2 as SVGEGT. V dropped 6 bases and J dropped 8; count of bases not matched to a gene: 4. CDR3 nucleotides: TGTGCCAGCAGAATCAGGGGGAAGCCCCAGCATTTT. This translates into CASRIRGKPQHF.

This clonotype occurred a few times. The chain has TRBV12-3 or TRBV12-4 and TRBJ1-5; no definite D call. The CDR3 is 13 amino acids. The V end was cut by 6 bases, the J end by 1 base, with 7 bases between. The CDR3: CASSVSSNQPQHF. The CDR3 DNA reads as TGTGCCAGCAGCGTATCAAGCAATCAGCCCCAGCATTTT.

V gene TRBV6-5 combines with J gene TRBJ2-7; TRBD1 matches at 10 bases. The CDR3 length is 15 residues. The trim removed 6 bases at V and 3 bases at J, leaving 8 bases unmatched. The germline V gene encodes CDR1 MNHEY and CDR2 SVGAGI. DNA for the CDR3: TGTGCCAGCAGCCTATCTCGGACAGGGGGCTACGAGCAGTACGTC. It specifies CASSLSRTGGYEQYV.

This clonotype appeared a few times. This rearrangement joins TRBV5-1 to TRBJ2-1, with 8 bases that match TRBD2. The CDR3 runs 15 residues. The V and J ends lost 6 bases and 3 bases, in that order; junction bases with no gene match: 8. Germline CDR1 and CDR2: SGHRS and YFSETQ. The chain's CDR3 is CASTERGLVYNEQFF. CDR3 nucleotides: TGCGCCAGCACCGAGCGGGGGCTAGTCTACAATGAGCAGTTCTTC.

This clonotype has at least ten counts. The chain uses TRBV10-3 and TRBJ2-7; 9 nucleotides match TRBD1. The CDR3 consists of 11 residues. Germline CDR1 and CDR2: ENHRY and SYGVKD. The J segment lost 4 bases and the V segment lost 8 bases, leaving 0 bases of the junction unmatched. For the CDR3, the DNA is TGTGCCATCGACAGGGGGTACGAGCAGTACTTC. Translation gives CAIDRGYEQYF.

A few counts support this clonotype. CDR3 sequence reads: CASSSQGGRETQYF. Written as DNA, the CDR3 is TGTGCCAGCAGCTCACAAGGGGGTAGAGAGACCCAGTACTTC. The chain is built from TRBV7-6 and TRBJ2-5, with D perhaps TRBD1 (6 bases). This CDR3 is 14 amino acids long. Germline V lookup: CDR1 SGHVS, CDR2 FNYEAQ. V lost 4 bases and J 4 bases, leaving 13 bases between the germline ends.